Presented here are 31 T cell receptor beta chains from one specimen sequenced in a study of radiation and T cells in renal cell carcinoma. The time point was: blood 4 weeks post-SBRT, at nephrectomy. The sample's treatment: 15 Gy SBRT to primary tumor, nephrectomy 4 weeks later. Profiling relied on immunoSEQ multiplex PCR, and the TCRdb table lists in-frame clones only, not all of them. The sample yields fewer than 200,000 clones, around 90% seen once. Here the sequenced sample was blood, taken from a patient whose treatment included radiotherapy and nephrectomy. Source of these receptors: a woman aged 45-65 years with renal cell carcinoma.

The chain carries TRBV5-4 and TRBJ2-1; TRBD1 might be the D (6 bases). The germline V gene has CDR1 SGHNT and CDR2 YYREEE (reference sequence). Trimming removed 4 bases from V and 0 bases from J, with 11 bases in between. The CDR3 covers 15 residues. The CDR3 sequence is CASSQTGSSYNEQFF. CDR3 nucleotide sequence: TGTGCCAGCAGCCAAACAGGGAGCTCCTACAATGAGCAGTTCTTC.

The gene calls are TRBV7-2 and TRBJ2-5; D is undetermined. V lost 5 bases to trimming and J lost 1 base, with 8 bases between them. The CDR3 spans 13 residues. Germline lookup yields CDR1 SGHTA and CDR2 FQGNSA. CDR3 in amino acids: CASSPLVQETQYF. For the CDR3, the DNA is TGTGCCAGCAGCCCCCTTGTCCAAGAGACCCAGTACTTC.

In regard to this clone: The same CDR3 is also encoded by other DNA sequences in this sample. This sequence joins TRBV18 and TRBJ1-4, with D possibly TRBD1 on 6 matching bases. Trimming shortened V by 6 bases and J by 7 bases, and 12 bases separated the two germline ends. Per the germline V gene, CDR1 is KGHSH and CDR2 is LQKENI. This CDR3 contains 13 residues. The CDR3 coding sequence is TGTGCCAGCTCGCCGCAGGGGAGTGAAAAACTGTTTTTT. Encoded protein: CASSPQGSEKLFF.

The V and J genes are TRBV7-2 and TRBJ2-7; 8 nucleotides agree with TRBD1. The CDR3 totals 16 residues. With V trimmed by 0 bases and J by 5 bases, 9 bases remained unmatched. Germline assignment: CDR1 SGHTA and CDR2 FQGNSA. Here the CDR3 DNA reads TGTGCCAGCAGCTTAGCTACCGGGACAGGAGAAGACGAGCAGTACTTC. This gives the protein CASSLATGTGEDEQYF.

This clone was found many times. The V gene is TRBV7-9, the J gene TRBJ1-6; TRBD1 is a possible D gene (6 bases). The germline V gene has CDR1 SEHNR and CDR2 FQNEAQ (reference sequence). The CDR3 contains 12 residues. V was pared by 4 bases and J by 15 bases, with 13 bases between. CDR3 nucleotides: TGTGCCAGCAGCTCGAGAGGGGGGATCCTCCACTTT. Protein sequence: CASSSRGGILHF.

This sequence joins TRBV18 and TRBJ2-1; unclear D gene. Germline CDR1 reads KGHSH; CDR2 reads LQKENI. The CDR3 is made up of 15 amino acids. V was pared by 4 bases and J by 0 bases, with 10 bases between. The CDR3 DNA is TGTGCCAGCTCACTTAGCAGGAGCTCCTACAATGAGCAGTTCTTC. Residues: CASSLSRSSYNEQFF.

The V and J genes are TRBV6-5 and TRBJ2-7, with 11 bases fitting TRBD2. The CDR3 runs 15 residues. The germline V gene has CDR1 MNHEY and CDR2 SVGAGI. Unmatched junction bases numbered 3, after V lost 4 bases and J lost 1 base. The CDR3 nucleotides read TGTGCCAGCAGTTCCAGACTAGCGGGGTCCTACGAGCAGTACTTC. As protein: CASSSRLAGSYEQYF.

V gene TRBV7-6 combines with J gene TRBJ2-7; 9 bases map to TRBD1. The CDR3 covers 15 residues. The V segment lost 5 bases and the J segment 3 bases; nucleotides outside the gene matches: 8. Germline CDR1 reads SGHVS; CDR2 reads FNYEAQ. CDR3 in DNA: TGTGCCAGCAGCCCGGGACAGGGACCCTACTACGAGCAGTACTTC. Protein sequence: CASSPGQGPYYEQYF. Together with reference TRBV7-6 and TRBJ2-7, the CDR3 gives the full variable domain: GAGVSQSPRYKVTKRGQDVALRCDPISGHVSLYWYRQALGQGPEFLTYFNYEAQQDKSGLPNDRFSAERPEGSISTLTIQRTEQRDSAMYRCASSPGQGPYYEQYFGPGTRLTVT.

The DNA of the CDR3 is TGTGCCAGCAGCCCCAGGACAGGGTTGGGGACAGATACGCAGTATTTT. It specifies CASSPRTGLGTDTQYF. This chain uses TRBV13 with TRBJ2-3, with 8 bases matching TRBD1. Germline-derived CDR1 and CDR2 are PRHDT and FYEKMQ (reference sequence). CDR3 length: 16 residues. The junction had 10 bases not matched to a gene; V was cut back by 5 bases and J by 3 bases.

The DNA of the CDR3 is TGTGCCAGTAGACTGACAGTTGCAACTAATGAAAAACTGTTTTTT. Translating gives CASRLTVATNEKLFF. The chain uses TRBV19 and TRBJ1-4, with D perhaps matching TRBD1 (5 bases). Trimming shortened V by 6 bases and J by 0 bases, and 11 bases separated the two germline ends. Germline values: CDR1 LNHDA, CDR2 SQIVND (reference sequence). This CDR3 spans 15 amino acids. The whole variable domain, remainder taken from reference TRBV19 and TRBJ1-4, is DGGITQSPKYLFRKEGQNVTLSCEQNLNHDAMYWYRQDPGQGLRLIYYSQIVNDFQKGDIAEGYSVSREKKESFPLTVTSAQKNPTAFYLCASRLTVATNEKLFFGSGTQLSVL.

This clone came up once. The V gene is TRBV6-1, the J gene TRBJ1-2; D is ambiguous. The V end was cut by 0 bases, the J end by 4 bases, with 9 bases between. This CDR3 has 14 residues. Germline V gene sequence: CDR1 MNHNS, CDR2 SASEGT. CDR3 in DNA: TGTGCCAGCAGTGAAGCCCCCCAGCTCTATGGCTACACCTTC. Translating it yields CASSEAPQLYGYTF.

The genes are TRBV25-1 and TRBJ2-1; D is perhaps TRBD1 (6 bases). CDR3 size: 13 residues. Germline V gives CDR1 MGHDK, CDR2 SYGVNS. Trimming took 6 bases from V and 3 from J, leaving 9 bases between them. The CDR3: CASRGDNYNEQFF. Here the CDR3 DNA reads TGTGCCAGCAGGGGGGACAACTACAATGAGCAGTTCTTC.

The chain uses TRBV7-3 and TRBJ1-1; D remains ambiguous. The CDR3 consists of 14 residues. The V gene lost 4 bases and the J gene lost 0 bases, with 9 bases spanning the gap. Germline values: CDR1 SGHTA, CDR2 FQGTGA. The CDR3 sequence: CASSSLGMNTEAFF. The CDR3 DNA sequence: TGTGCCAGCAGCTCGTTGGGGATGAACACTGAAGCTTTCTTT.

This chain joins TRBV4-1 and TRBJ1-2; maybe TRBD1 (6 bases). V lost 1 base and J lost 0, with 9 bases in between. CDR1 is MGHRA, CDR2 YSYEKL, per germline. There are 15 residues in the CDR3. For the CDR3, the DNA is TGCGCCAGCAGCCAAGGACAGGAATCTAACTATGGCTACACCTTC. Amino acid sequence: CASSQGQESNYGYTF.

V is TRBV6-5 and J is TRBJ1-2; TRBD1 matches 7 bases. The germline V gene has CDR1 MNHEY and CDR2 SVGAGI. V shed 4 bases, J shed 5 bases, and the junction held 13 bases outside the gene matches. The CDR3 runs 16 residues. The CDR3 nucleotides are TGTGCCAGCAGTTCCTTAGAACAGGGGTGGTGGTATGGCTACACCTTC. Translation gives CASSSLEQGWWYGYTF.

This chain connects TRBV25-1 to TRBJ2-1; D might be TRBD1 (5 bases). The CDR3 has 14 amino acids. CDR1 and CDR2 (germline): MGHDK, SYGVNS. With 2 bases removed from V and 4 bases from J, the gap between germline ends came to 9 bases. CDR3 sequence reads: CASSEQGMYNEQFF. The CDR3 DNA reads TGTGCCAGCAGTGAACAGGGTATGTACAATGAGCAGTTCTTC.

The genes are TRBV7-8 and TRBJ2-7, with 8 bases fitting TRBD1. CDR3 size: 15 residues. The V gene's germline CDR1 is SGHVS and CDR2 FQNEAQ. V dropped 7 bases and J dropped 4; count of bases not matched to a gene: 12. CDR3 residues: CASTKNRDRSYEQYF. The DNA for the CDR3 is TGTGCCAGCACCAAGAACCGGGACAGGTCTTACGAGCAGTACTTC.

The chain employs TRBV6-5 and TRBJ2-7, with TRBD2 identical over 11 bases. The CDR3 covers 15 residues. The junction had 5 bases not matched to a gene; V was cut back by 5 bases and J by 2 bases. The germline V gene has CDR1 MNHEY and CDR2 SVGAGI. The CDR3 DNA reads TGTGCCAGCAGTCTAGCGGGGGGCCTCACCTACGAGCAGTACTTC. This sequence encodes CASSLAGGLTYEQYF.

The chain couples TRBV7-2 to TRBJ2-1, with TRBD2 matching 12 bases. V dropped 5 bases and J dropped 7; count of bases not matched to a gene: 3. The CDR3 consists of 14 residues. CDR1 SGHTA and CDR2 FQGNSA come from the germline V gene. The CDR3 DNA sequence: TGTGCCAGCAGCCGGACTAGCGGGACGAATGAGCAGTTCTTC. This codes for CASSRTSGTNEQFF.

The CDR3 is CASSFATGGGNTEAFF. In DNA form, the CDR3 reads TGTGCCAGCAGCTTTGCCACAGGGGGGGGGAACACTGAAGCTTTCTTT. The rearrangement uses TRBV7-8 and TRBJ1-1, with 8 bases matching TRBD1. This CDR3 is 16 amino acids long. Trimming took 3 bases from V and 1 from J; bases not matched to a gene: 7. CDR1 is SGHVS and CDR2 is FQNEAQ in the germline V gene.

About this clone itself: This sample also contains other DNA sequences that code for the same CDR3. The chain carries TRBV2 and TRBJ2-7, with 12 positions matching TRBD1. There are 17 residues in the CDR3. The V gene's germline CDR1 is SNHLY and CDR2 FYNNEI. Trimming took 7 bases from V and 6 from J; bases not matched to a gene: 16. CDR3 coding DNA: TGTGCCAGCATCCAAACTCGATCCGGGACAGGGGGCGCCGAGCAGTACTTC. Protein product: CASIQTRSGTGGAEQYF.

The genes are TRBV18 and TRBJ1-1, with D tentatively TRBD1 (5 bases). Germline V gene sequence: CDR1 KGHSH, CDR2 LQKENI. The CDR3 runs 13 residues. V shed 4 bases and J shed 1 base, with 7 bases lying between them. The CDR3 loop is CASSLGQNTEAFF. The CDR3 DNA reads TGTGCCAGCTCACTCGGACAGAACACTGAAGCTTTCTTT.

The chain employs TRBV6-1 and TRBJ1-5; D is uncertain. Trimming shortened V by 10 bases and J by 4 bases, and 14 bases separated the two germline ends. The CDR3 sequence is 13 residues long. Germline assignment: CDR1 MNHNS and CDR2 SASEGT. The CDR3 nucleotides are TGTGCCACCAGACCGACGGGTAATCAGCCCCAGCATTTT. As protein: CATRPTGNQPQHF.

This chain uses TRBV7-8 with TRBJ2-3, with D perhaps TRBD2 (6 bases). V gave up 3 bases and J gave up 2 bases, with 15 bases separating them. CDR3 length equals 16 residues. Germline values: CDR1 SGHVS, CDR2 FQNEAQ. CDR3 bases: TGTGCCAGCAGCTTCACCTTGGGACTTCTCACAGATACGCAGTATTTT. This translates into CASSFTLGLLTDTQYF.

V is TRBV9 and J is TRBJ1-2, with D uncertain. The CDR3 is 17 residues long. The V end was cut by 0 bases, the J end by 0 bases, with 15 bases between. CDR1 SGDLS and CDR2 YYNGEE come from the germline V gene. The CDR3 DNA is TGTGCCAGCAGCGTAGAGACTACAGTGCCTTCTAACTATGGCTACACCTTC. It is translated as CASSVETTVPSNYGYTF. The whole variable domain, filled in from reference TRBV9 and TRBJ1-2, reads DSGVTQTPKHLITATGQRVTLRCSPRSGDLSVYWYQQSLDQGLQFLIQYYNGEERAKGNILERFSAQQFPDLHSELNLSSLELGDSALYFCASSVETTVPSNYGYTFGSGTRLTVV.

This clone has just one count. The chain joins TRBV5-4 to TRBJ2-5, with D perhaps matching TRBD1 or TRBD2 (5 bases each). The CDR3 length is 16 residues. Germline V CDR1 and CDR2: SGHNT, YYREEE (reference sequence). The V gene lost 4 bases and the J gene lost 3 bases, with 19 bases spanning the gap. The CDR3 DNA follows: TGTGCCAGCAGCCTCCGGCCGAGGGGCGCTAAAGAGACCCAGTACTTC. Translated, it gives CASSLRPRGAKETQYF.

The V and J genes are TRBV2 and TRBJ1-5; no definite D call. V was pared by 6 bases and J by 1 base, with 10 bases between. From germline, CDR1 is SNHLY and CDR2 FYNNEI. There are 14 residues in the CDR3. CDR3 amino acids: CASRQSVSNQPQHF. The CDR3 DNA sequence: TGTGCCAGCAGACAGAGTGTGAGCAATCAGCCCCAGCATTTT.

The genes are TRBV5-4 and TRBJ2-7; the D gene is possibly TRBD1 (5 bases). Per the germline V gene, CDR1 is SGHNT and CDR2 is YYREEE (reference sequence). V was clipped by 0 bases and J by 1 base, with 8 bases between them. This CDR3 is built from 14 residues. The CDR3: CASSLDRRSYEQYF. CDR3 DNA sequence: TGTGCCAGCAGCTTGGACAGGCGGTCCTACGAGCAGTACTTC.

CDR3: CASSYQTRGGTDTQYF. The DNA for the CDR3 is TGTGCCAGCAGTTACCAGACGCGGGGGGGGACGGATACGCAGTATTTT. The J gene is TRBJ2-3, the V gene TRBV6-6; 9 nucleotides align to TRBD2. The length of the CDR3 is 16 residues. The J segment lost 6 bases and the V segment lost 2 bases, leaving 9 bases of the junction unmatched. Germline values: CDR1 MNHNY, CDR2 SVGAGI (reference sequence).

V usage is TRBV6-5 and J usage is TRBJ1-1, with D possibly matching TRBD1 (6 bases). V was shortened by 0 bases and J by 7 bases, with 12 bases between the two germline ends. The CDR3 consists of 14 residues. CDR1 is MNHEY and CDR2 is SVGAGI in the germline V gene. CDR3: CASSYSNGQSEAFF. DNA for the CDR3: TGTGCCAGCAGTTACTCGAATGGACAGAGTGAAGCTTTCTTT.

The chain links TRBV15 to TRBJ2-2, with 12 positions matching TRBD1. In germline, CDR1 is LNHNV, CDR2 YYDKDF (reference sequence). This CDR3 is 16 amino acids long. Unmatched junction bases numbered 4, after V lost 3 bases and J lost 5 bases. CDR3 sequence reads: CATSRMGQGATGELFF. In nucleotides, the CDR3 is TGTGCCACCAGCAGGATGGGACAGGGGGCAACCGGGGAGCTGTTTTTT.